This T cell receptor beta chain comes out of a study of response to subunit inactivated influenza vaccine. In this sample, this clonotype turned up many times. The germline gives CDR1 MNHEY, CDR2 SVGEGT. This CDR3 has 17 residues. The germline V and J ends were trimmed by 0 bases and 2 bases, with 15 bases remaining between them. TCRdb re-called the RT-PCR reads through MiXCR, storing one row per CDR3 protein. The sample lists about 780,000 distinct CDR3 sequences; 18% were seen once. The source is a man aged 45-65 years who received an inactivated influenza vaccine. This specimen was PBMCs from blood, taken roughly 5 days after vaccination. V usage is TRBV6-2 or TRBV6-3 and J usage is TRBJ2-3, with D perhaps matching TRBD2 (6 bases). The CDR3 sequence: CASSYSPGLVLTDTQYF. The DNA of the CDR3 is TGTGCCAGCAGTTACTCACCGGGACTTGTTCTCACAGATACGCAGTATTTT.